The present T cell receptor beta chain was sequenced within a study of blood T cell repertoires in COVID-19. Study-wide background: Researchers got acute and convalescent COVID-19 samples from the United States, Italy and Spain. PBMCs, B-cell-depleted T cells, or T cells provided the cDNA or gDNA that made up the material.

Assay: immunoSEQ multiplex PCR; the TCRdb copy retains only in-frame clones and omits some. The sample contains around 320,000 clones, approximately 86% of which appear only once. The TCR was taken from a man between 18 and 35 years old with active or convalescent COVID-19. The source material was peripheral blood.

The CDR3 spells CASSFRLASGSGTDTQYF. CDR3 nucleotide sequence: TGTGCCAGCAGTTTTAGACTGGCTAGCGGGAGTGGCACAGATACGCAGTATTTT. J is TRBJ2-3 and V is TRBV28; 10 bases are shared with TRBD2. This CDR3 is built from 18 residues. The germline CDR1 and CDR2 sequences are MDHEN and SYDVKM. With 3 bases clipped from V and 1 base from J, the junction kept 10 bases outside the gene matches.